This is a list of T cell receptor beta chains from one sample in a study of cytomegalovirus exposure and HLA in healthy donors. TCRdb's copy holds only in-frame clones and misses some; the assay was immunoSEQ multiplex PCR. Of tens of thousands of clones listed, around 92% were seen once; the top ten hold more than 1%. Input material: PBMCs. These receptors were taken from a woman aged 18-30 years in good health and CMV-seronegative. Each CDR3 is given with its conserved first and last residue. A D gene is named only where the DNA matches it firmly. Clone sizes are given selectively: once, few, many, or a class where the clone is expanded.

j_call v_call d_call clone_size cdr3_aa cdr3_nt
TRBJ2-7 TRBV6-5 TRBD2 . CASRTPGRGYEQYF TGTGCCAGCAGGACCCCCGGGAGGGGTTACGAGCAGTACTTC
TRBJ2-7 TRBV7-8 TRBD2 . CASSLARAGLAPTYEQYF TGTGCCAGCAGCTTAGCGAGGGCAGGACTAGCGCCAACCTACGAGCAGTACTTC
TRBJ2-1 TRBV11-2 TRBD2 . CASSLAITAGGPSDEQFF TGTGCCAGCAGCTTAGCTATTACGGCGGGGGGGCCCTCGGATGAGCAGTTCTTC
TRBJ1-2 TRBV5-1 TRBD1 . CASSLAGGQGATYTF TGCGCCAGCAGCTTGGCTGGAGGACAGGGGGCCACCTACACCTTC
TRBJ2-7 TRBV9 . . CASSRDPLQGGRTYEQYF TGTGCCAGCAGCAGAGACCCGTTACAGGGGGGGCGAACCTACGAGCAGTACTTC
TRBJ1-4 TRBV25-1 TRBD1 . CASSESQGAKEKLFF TGTGCCAGCAGTGAATCCCAGGGGGCGAAGGAAAAACTGTTTTTT
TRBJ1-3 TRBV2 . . CASSLQGVGDTIYF TGTGCCAGCAGTTTACAGGGAGTGGGGGACACCATATATTTT
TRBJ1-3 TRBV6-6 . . CASSLQGVTFGNTIYF TGTGCCAGCAGCCTACAGGGAGTTACGTTTGGAAACACCATATATTTT
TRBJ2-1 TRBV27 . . CASSRTGFSYNEQFF TGTGCCAGCAGCAGAACAGGTTTTTCCTACAATGAGCAGTTCTTC
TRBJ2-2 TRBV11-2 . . CASSFVWGLGGTGELFF TGTGCCAGCAGCTTCGTCTGGGGTCTAGGGGGCACCGGGGAGCTGTTTTTT
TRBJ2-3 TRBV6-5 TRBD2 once CASSYSVAGGRNTQYF TGTGCCAGCAGTTACTCCGTAGCGGGGGGAAGGAATACGCAGTATTTT
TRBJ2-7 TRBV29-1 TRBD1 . CSAGTGETEQYF TGCAGCGCCGGGACAGGGGAGACCGAGCAGTACTTC
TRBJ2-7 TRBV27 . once CASSLRLGGWYEQYF TGTGCCAGCAGTCTACGACTAGGAGGTTGGTACGAGCAGTACTTC
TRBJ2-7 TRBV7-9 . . CASSPEAIWPEQYF TGTGCCAGCAGCCCAGAAGCGATCTGGCCCGAGCAGTACTTC
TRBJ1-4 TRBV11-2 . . CASSLYSGPDNEKLFF TGTGCCAGCAGCTTATACTCGGGTCCAGATAATGAAAAACTGTTTTTT
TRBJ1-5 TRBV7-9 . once CASSRGTVTNQPQHF TGTGCCAGCAGTCGCGGGACTGTGACGAATCAGCCCCAGCATTTT
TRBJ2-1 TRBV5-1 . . CASSLEVAGLNEQFF TGCGCCAGCAGCTTGGAAGTTGCGGGACTCAATGAGCAGTTCTTC
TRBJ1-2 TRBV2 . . CASSWEGDYGYTF TGTGCCAGCAGTTGGGAGGGTGACTATGGCTACACCTTC
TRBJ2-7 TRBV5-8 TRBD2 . CASSLLLADRWRHEQYF TGTGCCAGCAGCTTGCTACTAGCGGACAGATGGCGGCACGAGCAGTACTTC
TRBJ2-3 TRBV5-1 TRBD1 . CASRPDRADTQYF TGCGCCAGCAGACCAGACAGGGCGGATACGCAGTATTTT
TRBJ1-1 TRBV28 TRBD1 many CASSYPRGHTEAFF TGTGCCAGCAGTTACCCCAGGGGGCACACTGAAGCTTTCTTT
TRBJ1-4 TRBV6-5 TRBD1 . CASSGTGRHEKLFF TGTGCCAGCAGCGGGACAGGGAGGCATGAAAAACTGTTTTTT
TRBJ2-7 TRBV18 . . CASSVARAISYEQYF TGTGCCAGCTCAGTGGCCAGGGCGATCTCCTACGAGCAGTACTTC